Listed below are T cell receptor beta chains from one sample, sequenced in a study of OX40 agonist ivuxolimab in advanced cancers. The protocol was immunoSEQ multiplex PCR, while the TCRdb copy is restricted to in-frame clones and leaves out a portion. The table shows about 93,000 clones, with 90% to 95% occurring only once. Specimen: CD4+ or CD8+ T cells sorted from blood, collected in a trial of the OX40 agonist ivuxolimab. Receptors were obtained from an adult with an advanced solid tumor such as melanoma, head and neck, liver or kidney cancer. Each CDR3 is given with its conserved first and last residue. The D gene is left open where the match is weak. A row's size may be missing; if present it is once, few, many or a size class.

v_gene	d_gene	abundance	j_gene	CDR3nt	CDR3aa
TRBV7-3	TRBD2	NA	TRBJ2-3	TGTGCCAGCAGCCTTAGCGGGGGGCGAACAGATACGCAGTATTTT	CASSLSGGRTDTQYF
TRBV10-3	NA	NA	TRBJ1-6	TGTGCCATCACAGAATCACCCCTCCACTTT	CAITESPLHF
TRBV5-6	NA	NA	TRBJ1-2	TGTGCCAGCAGCCCCTATACTAACTATGGCTACACCTTC	CASSPYTNYGYTF
TRBV5-1	TRBD1	few	TRBJ1-2	TGCGCCAGCAGCTTGGGACCGGGACAGGGAAACTATGGCTACACCTTC	CASSLGPGQGNYGYTF
TRBV5-1	NA	NA	TRBJ2-5	TGCGCCAGCAGCCGAACGCAGGGGCACCAAGAGACCCAGTACTTC	CASSRTQGHQETQYF
TRBV5-1	NA	NA	TRBJ2-7	TGCGCCAGCAGCTTGGGCGGCAACTCCTACGAGCAGTACTTC	CASSLGGNSYEQYF
TRBV18	TRBD1	NA	TRBJ2-7	TGTGCCAGCTCACCAAATGAAGGGGGCAACGAGCAGTACTTC	CASSPNEGGNEQYF
TRBV18	NA	once	TRBJ2-5	TGTGCCAGCTCACCGCCCCAGCCTGGACGGGAGACCCAGTACTTC	CASSPPQPGRETQYF
TRBV7-9	NA	NA	TRBJ1-2	TGTGCCAGCAGCCCCGGACCGGTTAACTATGGCTACACCTTC	CASSPGPVNYGYTF
TRBV2	TRBD1	NA	TRBJ1-1	TGTGCCAGCAGCTCCGACAGGGAGACCATGAACACTGAAGCTTTCTTT	CASSSDRETMNTEAFF
TRBV30	TRBD1	NA	TRBJ2-4	TGTGCCTGGAGTAAACAGGGGGCCGAAAACATTCAGTACTTC	CAWSKQGAENIQYF
TRBV5-3	TRBD1	NA	TRBJ1-4	TGTGCCAGCAGCACGAACAGGGGGATTAATGAAAAACTGTTTTTT	CASSTNRGINEKLFF
TRBV19	NA	NA	TRBJ1-1	TGTGCCAGTAGTATCAGCGGGGTCCCTGAAGCTTTCTTT	CASSISGVPEAFF
TRBV23-1	TRBD2	NA	TRBJ2-5	TGCGCCAGCAGTCAATCGAGGGGACTAGCGTGGGAGACCCAGTACTTC	CASSQSRGLAWETQYF
TRBV5-6	NA	NA	TRBJ2-3	TGTGCCAGCAGCCAGGGGCCAAGCACAGATACGCAGTATTTT	CASSQGPSTDTQYF
TRBV2	NA	NA	TRBJ1-2	TGTGCCAGCATGAGGACGGGGAGAATGGATGGCTACACCTTC	CASMRTGRMDGYTF
TRBV19	TRBD2	NA	TRBJ2-2	TGTGCCAGTAAGGACGGGGGGGCGAACACCGGGGAGCTGTTTTTT	CASKDGGANTGELFF